The 18 T cell receptor beta chains below all came from one sample that was sequenced in a study of blood T cell repertoires in COVID-19. TCRdb's copy holds only in-frame clones and misses some; the assay was immunoSEQ multiplex PCR. The data hold about 120,000 clones, with around 87% observed a single time. Sequencing input: peripheral blood. Receptors originate from a woman aged 55 to 70 with COVID-19, enrolled during active disease.

The CDR3 spells CASSFAGGNEQFF. The CDR3 region has the DNA TGTGCCAGCAGCTTTGCAGGGGGCAATGAGCAGTTCTTC. J is TRBJ2-1 and V is TRBV5-5; 7 bases agree with TRBD1. Germline lookup yields CDR1 SGHKS and CDR2 YYEKEE (reference sequence). This CDR3 has 13 amino acids. The V segment lost 2 bases and the J segment 6 bases; nucleotides outside the gene matches: 2.

The chain combines TRBV7-3 with TRBJ2-1; maybe TRBD2 (7 bases). The CDR3 loop spans 16 amino acids. The germline V gene encodes CDR1 SGHTA and CDR2 FQGTGA. V was trimmed by 1 base and J by 0 bases, leaving 10 bases between them. The CDR3 DNA reads TGTGCCAGCAGCTTAAGGGGGGGCAGCTCCTACAATGAGCAGTTCTTC. Protein: CASSLRGGSSYNEQFF.

This rearrangement joins TRBV12-3 or TRBV12-4 to TRBJ2-2; no firm D call. The CDR3 length is 11 residues. V was trimmed by 7 bases and J by 3 bases, leaving 3 bases between them. CDR3 region: CASTDTGELFF. CDR3 coding DNA: TGTGCCAGCACCGACACCGGGGAGCTGTTTTTT.

The rearrangement links TRBV10-3 to TRBJ2-3; a weak D match, TRBD1 (6 bases). The CDR3 contains 16 residues. Germline CDR1 ENHRY, CDR2 SYGVKD. V was pared by 2 bases and J by 3 bases, with 15 bases between. The CDR3 DNA is TGTGCCATCAGTGAGGAAGCAGGGGTGAGAACAGATACGCAGTATTTT. Translating it yields CAISEEAGVRTDTQYF.

DNA of the CDR3: TGTGCCAGCAACAGGGGGACAGGGAACACTGAAGCTTTCTTT. As protein: CASNRGTGNTEAFF. V is TRBV7-2 and J is TRBJ1-1; 8 bases agree with TRBD1. The CDR3 is made up of 14 amino acids. V dropped 7 bases and J dropped 1; count of bases not matched to a gene: 5. CDR1 and CDR2 (germline): SGHTA, FQGNSA.

This chain uses TRBV10-1 with TRBJ1-2; possibly TRBD1 for D (6 bases). The CDR3 covers 12 residues. Germline V lookup: CDR1 WNHNN, CDR2 SYGVQD (reference sequence). Trimming left V 6 bases short and J 3 bases short, with 8 bases between. The CDR3 nucleotides read TGCGCCAGCAGGACAGGCTACTATGGCTACACCTTC. Translated, it gives CASRTGYYGYTF.

The sample holds a few counts of this clone. V usage is TRBV5-5 and J usage is TRBJ2-5, with D perhaps TRBD2 (6 bases). V lost 1 base to trimming and J lost 5 bases, with 12 bases between them. Looked up from germline, CDR1 is SGHKS and CDR2 is YYEKEE (reference sequence). CDR3 size: 14 residues. The CDR3 DNA sequence: TGTGCCAGCAGCTTGTTAGCTGGGGGGGAGACCCAGTACTTC. Its translation is CASSLLAGGETQYF. The full variable domain, with the rest looked up from reference TRBV5-5 and TRBJ2-5, is DAGVTQSPTHLIKTRGQQVTLRCSPISGHKSVSWYQQVLGQGPQFIFQYYEKEERGRGNFPDRFSARQFPNYSSELNVNALLLGDSALYLCASSLLAGGETQYFGPGTRLLVL.

V and J are TRBV30 and TRBJ2-1; D could derive from TRBD1 or TRBD2 (6 bases each). The ends were cut back, 5 bases at V and 4 bases at J, with 9 bases in the middle. The CDR3 runs 12 residues. Per germline, CDR1 GTSNPN and CDR2 SVGIG (reference sequence). CDR3 DNA sequence: TGTGCCTGGGGGGGGCAGTACAATGAGCAGTTCTTC. This translates into CAWGGQYNEQFF.

The V gene is TRBV18, the J gene TRBJ2-3, with TRBD2 matching 9 bases. This CDR3 is 16 amino acids long. Trimming cost V 5 bases and J 3 bases; bases outside gene matches: 9. Per the germline V gene, CDR1 is KGHSH and CDR2 is LQKENI. CDR3 residues: CASSAGSSGVTDTQYF. CDR3 bases: TGTGCCAGCTCAGCAGGTTCTAGCGGGGTAACAGATACGCAGTATTTT.

The chain recombines TRBV25-1 with TRBJ1-1; D gene unclear. V was shortened by 6 bases and J by 6 bases, with 17 bases between the two germline ends. Germline CDR1 is MGHDK and CDR2 is SYGVNS. The CDR3 has 14 amino acids. The chain's CDR3 is CASRPPGEGAEAFF. CDR3 DNA sequence: TGTGCCAGCAGACCCCCCGGGGAGGGAGCTGAAGCTTTCTTT.

The chain recombines TRBV19 with TRBJ1-1; D possibly corresponds to TRBD1 (5 bases). Germline lookup yields CDR1 LNHDA and CDR2 SQIVND (reference sequence). Trimming pared 4 bases from V and 0 bases from J, leaving 15 bases between. This CDR3 is 16 amino acids long. CDR3 protein: CASSTRQTFMNTEAFF. CDR3 nucleotide sequence: TGTGCCAGTAGTACCCGACAGACCTTCATGAACACTGAAGCTTTCTTT. The whole variable domain, remainder taken from reference TRBV19 and TRBJ1-1, is DGGITQSPKYLFRKEGQNVTLSCEQNLNHDAMYWYRQDPGQGLRLIYYSQIVNDFQKGDIAEGYSVSREKKESFPLTVTSAQKNPTAFYLCASSTRQTFMNTEAFFGQGTRLTVV.

The genes are TRBV6-5 and TRBJ1-2; maybe TRBD1 (5 bases). Germline-derived CDR1 and CDR2 are MNHEY and SVGAGI. CDR3 length: 13 amino acids. Trimming took off 2 bases at V and 8 bases at J, with 12 bases between the two ends. Written as DNA, the CDR3 is TGTGCCAGCAGTTACACCCCGGGGGAAGGCTACACCTTC. As protein: CASSYTPGEGYTF.

The V gene is TRBV7-3, the J gene TRBJ2-1; 16 bases line up with TRBD2. The CDR3 loop spans 16 amino acids. Losses at the gene ends were 5 bases for V and 13 bases for J; bases not matched to a gene: 11. The germline gives CDR1 SGHTA, CDR2 FQGTGA. The CDR3 loop is CASSPNGGLAGGLQFF. Written as DNA, the CDR3 is TGTGCCAGCAGCCCCAATGGGGGACTAGCGGGGGGGCTCCAGTTCTTC.

J is TRBJ1-3 and V is TRBV4-3; the D gene is possibly TRBD1 (5 bases). Germline CDR1 and CDR2: LGHNA and YSLEER. The CDR3 totals 17 residues. The V gene lost 1 base and the J gene lost 1 base, with 14 bases spanning the gap. The CDR3 DNA reads as TGCGCCAGCAGCCAAGGGCCCGGGGGGGGGTCTGGAAACACCATATATTTT. This encodes CASSQGPGGGSGNTIYF.

This chain uses TRBV15 with TRBJ2-7; possible D gene TRBD1, 5 bases. Looked up from germline, CDR1 is LNHNV and CDR2 is YYDKDF (reference sequence). The CDR3 contains 17 residues. Trimming left V 0 bases short and J 2 bases short, with 17 bases between. CDR3 sequence reads: CATSRDLGAGITYEQYF. In DNA, the CDR3 is TGTGCCACCAGCAGAGATCTAGGGGCAGGGATTACCTACGAGCAGTACTTC.

This rearrangement joins TRBV5-1 to TRBJ2-3; TRBD2 agrees at 9 bases. V dropped 5 bases and J dropped 4; count of bases not matched to a gene: 11. Germline assignment: CDR1 SGHRS and CDR2 YFSETQ. This CDR3 region has 16 residues. The CDR3 sequence is CASSSSAGGAPDTQYF. CDR3 in DNA: TGCGCCAGCAGTTCTTCCGCGGGAGGGGCTCCAGATACGCAGTATTTT. The full variable domain, rest sourced from reference TRBV5-1 and TRBJ2-3, is KAGVTQTPRYLIKTRGQQVTLSCSPISGHRSVSWYQQTPGQGLQFLFEYFSETQRNKGNFPGRFSGRQFSNSRSEMNVSTLELGDSALYLCASSSSAGGAPDTQYFGPGTRLTVL.

The rearrangement joins TRBV29-1 to TRBJ1-1; D is possibly TRBD1 (5 bases). Germline assignment: CDR1 SQVTM and CDR2 ANQGSEA. The ends were cut back, 6 bases at V and 1 base at J, with 9 bases in the middle. The CDR3 is made up of 12 amino acids. Written as DNA, the CDR3 is TGCAGCGTACAAAGGGGGAACACTGAAGCTTTCTTT. Translation gives CSVQRGNTEAFF.

The rearrangement joins TRBV18 to TRBJ2-7; 8 positions match TRBD1. The trim removed 4 bases at V and 0 bases at J, leaving 8 bases unmatched. The CDR3 extends over 16 amino acids. Per the germline V gene, CDR1 is KGHSH and CDR2 is LQKENI. This CDR3 reads CASSRSRGRISYEQYF. The CDR3 coding sequence is TGTGCCAGCTCACGGTCCAGGGGGCGCATCTCCTACGAGCAGTACTTC.